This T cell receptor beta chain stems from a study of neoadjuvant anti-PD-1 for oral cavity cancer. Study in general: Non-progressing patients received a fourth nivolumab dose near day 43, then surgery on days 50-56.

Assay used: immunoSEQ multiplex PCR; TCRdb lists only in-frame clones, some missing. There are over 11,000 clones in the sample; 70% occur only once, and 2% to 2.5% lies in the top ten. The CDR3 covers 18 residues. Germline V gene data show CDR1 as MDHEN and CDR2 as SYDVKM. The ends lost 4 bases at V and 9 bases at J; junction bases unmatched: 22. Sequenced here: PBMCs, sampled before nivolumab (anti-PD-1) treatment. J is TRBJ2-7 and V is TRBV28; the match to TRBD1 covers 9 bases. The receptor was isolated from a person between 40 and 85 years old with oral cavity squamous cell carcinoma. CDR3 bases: TGTGCCAGCAGTTCTTGGACAGGGGACCCTCGTTCGGTTCCTGGGCAGTACTTC. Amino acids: CASSSWTGDPRSVPGQYF.